The 4 T cell receptor beta chains in this list originate from one sample, sequenced in a study of T-cell reconstitution after alpha-beta-depleted transplantation in children. The TCRbeta library was prepared with unique molecular identifiers. TCRdb reprocessed the PCR reads via MiXCR and lists one record per CDR3 protein. The sample includes over 150,000 distinct CDR3 sequences, about 7% seen only once; the top ten take just over 5.5%. Sequenced material: PBMCs, taken before TCRalphabeta/CD19-depleted stem cell transplant. All receptors come from a boy between 2 and 10 years old with acute lymphoblastic leukemia, due to receive a stem cell transplant.

The chain links TRBV19 to TRBJ2-1, with D unclear. The CDR3 extends over 14 amino acids. Germline V gene data show CDR1 as LNHDA and CDR2 as SQIVND (reference sequence). V gave up 5 bases and J gave up 5 bases, with 13 bases separating them. In DNA form, the CDR3 reads TGTGCCAGTAGTCAGACCCGAAACAACAATGAGCAGTTCTTC. It yields the protein CASSQTRNNNEQFF.

This clonotype has a handful of counts. With a much larger clone just one base away, this may be a read error. The chain joins TRBV12-3 or TRBV12-4 to TRBJ1-5, with D possibly being TRBD1 (6 bases). The CDR3 is made up of 18 amino acids. The CDR3 nucleotides read TGTGCCAGCTGTTTAGCCCTTATACAGGGCGTAGGGAATCAGCCCCAGCATTTT. Translation: CASCLALIQGVGNQPQHF.

This clonotype was observed many times. The chain recombines TRBV6-2 or TRBV6-3 with TRBJ2-1; 8 positions match TRBD2. The CDR3 extends over 15 amino acids. Germline V lookup: CDR1 MNHEY, CDR2 SVGEGT. V was pared by 2 bases and J by 2 bases, with 2 bases of the junction left unmatched. This CDR3 reads CASSYVAGTYNEQFF. The CDR3 DNA sequence: TGTGCCAGCAGTTACGTAGCGGGAACCTACAATGAGCAGTTCTTC.

The table lists this clonotype with many counts. V usage is TRBV10-3 and J usage is TRBJ1-3; TRBD1 matches 11 bases. The CDR3 covers 16 residues. Per germline, CDR1 ENHRY and CDR2 SYGVKD. The V and J ends lost 7 bases and 2 bases, in that order; junction bases with no gene match: 7. The CDR3 DNA follows: TGTGCCATCACCAACCTGGGACAGGGGGCTGGAAACACCATATATTTT. Translated: CAITNLGQGAGNTIYF.